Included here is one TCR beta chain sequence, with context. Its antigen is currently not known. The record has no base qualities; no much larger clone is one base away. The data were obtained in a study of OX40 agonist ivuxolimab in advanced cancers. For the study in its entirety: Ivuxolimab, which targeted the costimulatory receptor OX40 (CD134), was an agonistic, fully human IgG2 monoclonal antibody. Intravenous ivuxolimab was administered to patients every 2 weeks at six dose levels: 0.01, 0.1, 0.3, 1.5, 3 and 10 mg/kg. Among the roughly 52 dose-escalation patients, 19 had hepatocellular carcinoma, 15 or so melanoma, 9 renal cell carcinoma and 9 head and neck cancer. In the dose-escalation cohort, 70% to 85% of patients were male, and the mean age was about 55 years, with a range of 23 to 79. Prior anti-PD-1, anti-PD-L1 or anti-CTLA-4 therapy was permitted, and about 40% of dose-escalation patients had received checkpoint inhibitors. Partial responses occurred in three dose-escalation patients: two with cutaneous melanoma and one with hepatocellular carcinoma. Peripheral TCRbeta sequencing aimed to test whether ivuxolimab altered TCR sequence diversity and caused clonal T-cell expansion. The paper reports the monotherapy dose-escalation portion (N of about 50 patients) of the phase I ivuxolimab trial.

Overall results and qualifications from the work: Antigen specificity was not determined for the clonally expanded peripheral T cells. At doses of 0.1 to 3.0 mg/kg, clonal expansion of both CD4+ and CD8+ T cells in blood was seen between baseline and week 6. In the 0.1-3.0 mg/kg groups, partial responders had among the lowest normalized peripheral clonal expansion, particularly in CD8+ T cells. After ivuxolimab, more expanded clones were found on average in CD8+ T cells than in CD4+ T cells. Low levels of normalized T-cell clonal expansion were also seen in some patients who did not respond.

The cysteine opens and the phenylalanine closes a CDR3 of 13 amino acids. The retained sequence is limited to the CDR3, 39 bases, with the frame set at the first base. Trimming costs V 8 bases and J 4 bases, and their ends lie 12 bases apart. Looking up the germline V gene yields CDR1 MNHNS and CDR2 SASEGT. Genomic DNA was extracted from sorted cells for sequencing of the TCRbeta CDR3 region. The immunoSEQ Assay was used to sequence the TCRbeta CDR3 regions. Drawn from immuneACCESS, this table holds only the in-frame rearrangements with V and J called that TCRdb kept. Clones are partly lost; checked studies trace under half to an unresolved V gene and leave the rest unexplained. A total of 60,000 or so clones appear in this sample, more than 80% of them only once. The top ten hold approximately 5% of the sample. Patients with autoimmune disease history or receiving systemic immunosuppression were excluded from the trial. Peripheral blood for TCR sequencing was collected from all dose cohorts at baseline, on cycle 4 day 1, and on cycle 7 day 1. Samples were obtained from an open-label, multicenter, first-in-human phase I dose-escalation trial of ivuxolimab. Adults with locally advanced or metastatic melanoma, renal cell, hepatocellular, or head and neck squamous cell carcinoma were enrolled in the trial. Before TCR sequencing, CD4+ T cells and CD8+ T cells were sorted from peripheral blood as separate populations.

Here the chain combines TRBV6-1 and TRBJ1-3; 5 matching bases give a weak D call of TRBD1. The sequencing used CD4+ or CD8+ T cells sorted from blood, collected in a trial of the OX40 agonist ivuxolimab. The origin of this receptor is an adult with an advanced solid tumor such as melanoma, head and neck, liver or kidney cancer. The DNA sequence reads TGTGCCAGCTCCGGGGCCTGGGGAAACACCATATATTTT. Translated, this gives CASSGAWGNTIYF.